This TCR beta chain was recorded in a study of shared clonotypes between healthy human individuals. The method was immunoSEQ multiplex PCR; TCRdb's version includes in-frame clones alone and lacks a portion of them. Of some 2.1 million clones listed, about 95% were seen once; the top ten hold about 1.1%. A remark on this clone: As yet, its antigen is unknown.

CD45RO-negative, CCR7-positively selected cells formed the naive CD8 fraction, excluding terminally differentiated effector memory CD45RA+ cells. Study-wide findings and caveats: Naive subsets usually exceeded memory subsets in estimated richness. Sequencing depth was a factor that was expected to affect clonotype sharing among donors. Few donors restricted represented genetic and exposure-history diversity. Non-shared clonotypes showed lower generation probabilities than clonotypes common to all four donors.

The germline V gene encodes CDR1 MNHEY and CDR2 SMNVEV (reference sequence). Unmatched junction bases numbered 2, after V lost 3 bases and J lost 3 bases. The CDR3 contains 14 residues. Sequenced: naive CD8+ T cells sorted from blood. This TCR derives from a man aged 18 to 35 in good health. V gene TRBV27 combines with J gene TRBJ2-3; 8 positions match TRBD1. Here the CDR3 reads CASSLDRVTDTQYF. The CDR3, as DNA: TGTGCCAGCAGTTTGGACAGGGTTACAGATACGCAGTATTTT.